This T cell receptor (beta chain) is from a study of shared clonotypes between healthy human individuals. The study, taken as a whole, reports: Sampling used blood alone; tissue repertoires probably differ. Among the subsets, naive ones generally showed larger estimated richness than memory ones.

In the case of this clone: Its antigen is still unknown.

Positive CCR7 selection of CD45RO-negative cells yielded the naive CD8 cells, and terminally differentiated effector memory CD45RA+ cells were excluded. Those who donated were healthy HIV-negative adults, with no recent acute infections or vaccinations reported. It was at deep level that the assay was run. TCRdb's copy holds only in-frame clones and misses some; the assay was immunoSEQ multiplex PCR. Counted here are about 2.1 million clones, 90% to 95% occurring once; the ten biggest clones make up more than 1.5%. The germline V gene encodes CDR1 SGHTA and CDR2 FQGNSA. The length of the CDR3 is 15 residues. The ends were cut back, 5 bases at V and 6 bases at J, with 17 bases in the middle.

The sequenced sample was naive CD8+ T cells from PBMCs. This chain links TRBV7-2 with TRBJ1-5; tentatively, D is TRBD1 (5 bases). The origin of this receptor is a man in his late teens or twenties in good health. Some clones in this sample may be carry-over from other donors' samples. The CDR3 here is CASSPSGGKSQPQHF. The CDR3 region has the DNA TGTGCCAGCAGCCCCTCGGGGGGTAAAAGTCAGCCCCAGCATTTT.